This entry lists 5 T cell receptor beta chains sequenced from one sample in a study of blood T cells in healthy people across ages. A second roughly 6 to 11 cycle PCR used barcoded and J-beta primers. Via MiXCR, TCRdb re-called the 5' RACE reads, giving one row per CDR3 protein. Here the sample spans about 780,000 distinct CDR3 sequences, around a quarter being singletons. These data are also associated with another study on T cells of mothers and their children.

The sample comprised blood. These receptors originate from a boy between 10 and 17 years old in good health.

This clonotype came up a few times. V is TRBV4-2 and J is TRBJ2-5; D remains ambiguous. Judging by the DNA end, TRBJ2-7 fits better; the J call may be wrong. This CDR3 is built from 14 residues. CDR1 is LGHNA, CDR2 YNFKEQ, per germline. The CDR3 sequence is CASSQIGRNYEQYF. CDR3 sequence (DNA): TGTGCCAGCAGCCAAATTGGTAGGAACTACGAGCAGTACTTC.

The chain links TRBV15 to TRBJ2-1; 9 bases agree with TRBD1. V shed 1 base and J 9 bases; nucleotides not matched to a gene: 7. CDR1 is LNHNV and CDR2 is YYDKDF in the germline V gene (reference sequence). The CDR3 covers 15 residues. The CDR3 region is CATSRGGTGSGEQFF. The CDR3, as DNA: TGTGCCACCAGCAGAGGGGGGACAGGGTCTGGTGAGCAGTTCTTC.

V and J are TRBV20-1 and TRBJ2-7, with D maybe TRBD2 (5 bases). In germline, CDR1 is DFQATT, CDR2 SNEGSKA (reference sequence). The V gene lost 0 bases and the J gene lost 4 bases, with 10 bases spanning the gap. CDR3 length equals 13 residues. In DNA, the CDR3 is TGCAGTGCTAGAGATCGTCGGGATTACGAGCAGTACTTC. Protein product: CSARDRRDYEQYF.

The chain recombines TRBV9 with TRBJ1-2; a weak D match, TRBD1 (6 bases). The V gene's germline CDR1 is SGDLS and CDR2 YYNGEE. The CDR3 has 15 amino acids. Deletions cut 1 base from V and 3 bases from J, with 13 bases between. The CDR3 DNA reads as TGTGCCAGCAGCGTAACAGGGAGAGGGGACTATGGCTACACCTTC. This sequence encodes CASSVTGRGDYGYTF.

V is TRBV7-9 and J is TRBJ2-1; 10 nucleotides align to TRBD2. J lost 7 bases, V lost 5 bases, and 11 bases had no gene match. The germline gives CDR1 SEHNR, CDR2 FQNEAQ (reference sequence). This CDR3 comprises 16 residues. Here the CDR3 reads CASSPQLAGGKNEQFF. DNA for the CDR3: TGTGCCAGCAGCCCGCAGTTAGCGGGAGGTAAAAATGAGCAGTTCTTC.